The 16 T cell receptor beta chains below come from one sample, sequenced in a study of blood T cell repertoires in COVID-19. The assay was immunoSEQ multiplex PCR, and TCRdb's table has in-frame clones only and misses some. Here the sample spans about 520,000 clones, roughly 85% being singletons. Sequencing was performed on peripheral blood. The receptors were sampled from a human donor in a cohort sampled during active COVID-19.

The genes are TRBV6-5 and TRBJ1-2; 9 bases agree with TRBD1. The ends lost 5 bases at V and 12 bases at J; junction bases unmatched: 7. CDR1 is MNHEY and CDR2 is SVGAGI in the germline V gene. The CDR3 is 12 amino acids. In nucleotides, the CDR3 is TGTGCCAGCAGTCAGGGACAGGGTTTAAACACCTTC. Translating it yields CASSQGQGLNTF.

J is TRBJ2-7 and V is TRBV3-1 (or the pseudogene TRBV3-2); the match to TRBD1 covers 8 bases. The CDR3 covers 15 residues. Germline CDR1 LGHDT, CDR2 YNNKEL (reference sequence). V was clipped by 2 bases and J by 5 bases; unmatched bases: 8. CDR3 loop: CASSQMLDRDDEQYF. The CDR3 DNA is TGTGCCAGCAGCCAAATGTTGGACAGGGATGACGAGCAGTACTTC.

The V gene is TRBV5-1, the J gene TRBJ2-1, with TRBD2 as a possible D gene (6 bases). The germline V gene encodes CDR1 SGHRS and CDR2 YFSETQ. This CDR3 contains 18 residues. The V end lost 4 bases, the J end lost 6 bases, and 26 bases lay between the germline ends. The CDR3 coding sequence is TGCGCCAGCAGCCTCCCAGTACGGGAGACCCACAGAGGCAATGAGCAGTTCTTC. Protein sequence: CASSLPVRETHRGNEQFF.

CDR3 in amino acids: CASSKVLETSGINEQFF. CDR3 nucleotides: TGTGCCAGCAGCAAAGTTCTGGAAACTAGCGGGATCAATGAGCAGTTCTTC. This chain joins TRBV21-1 and TRBJ2-1; the table's D call, TRBD2, was not checked against the DNA. TRBV21-1 is labeled a pseudogene. This CDR3 is 17 amino acids long.

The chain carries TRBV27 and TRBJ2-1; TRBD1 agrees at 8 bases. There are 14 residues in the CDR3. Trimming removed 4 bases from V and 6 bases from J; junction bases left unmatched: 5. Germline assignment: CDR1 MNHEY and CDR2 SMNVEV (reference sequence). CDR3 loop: CASSSNRGINEQFF. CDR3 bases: TGTGCCAGCAGTTCCAACAGGGGGATCAATGAGCAGTTCTTC.

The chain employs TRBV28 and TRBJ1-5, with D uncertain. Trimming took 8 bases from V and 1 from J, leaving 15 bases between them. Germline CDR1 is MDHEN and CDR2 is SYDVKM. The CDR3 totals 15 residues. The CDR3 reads CASRKSGSSNQPQHF. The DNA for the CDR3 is TGTGCCAGCCGAAAGTCGGGTTCGAGCAATCAGCCCCAGCATTTT. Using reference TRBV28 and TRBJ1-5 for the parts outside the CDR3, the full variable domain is DVKVTQSSRYLVKRTGEKVFLECVQDMDHENMFWYRQDPGLGLRLIYFSYDVKMKEKGDIPEGYSVSREKKERFSLILESASTNQTSMYLCASRKSGSSNQPQHFGDGTRLSIL.

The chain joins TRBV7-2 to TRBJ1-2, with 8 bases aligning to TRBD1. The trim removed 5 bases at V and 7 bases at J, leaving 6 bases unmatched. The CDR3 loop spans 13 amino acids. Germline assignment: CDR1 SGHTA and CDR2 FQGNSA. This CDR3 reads CASSLLQGAGYTF. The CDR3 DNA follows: TGTGCCAGCAGCCTACTCCAGGGGGCTGGCTACACCTTC.

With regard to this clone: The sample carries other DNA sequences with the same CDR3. CDR3 loop: CSAGQGYEQYF. CDR3 nucleotide sequence: TGCAGTGCCGGACAGGGCTACGAGCAGTACTTC. The chain couples TRBV20-1 to TRBJ2-7, with 8 bases that match TRBD1. V shed 6 bases, J shed 3 bases, and the junction held 1 base outside the gene matches. The CDR3 consists of 11 residues. From germline, CDR1 is DFQATT and CDR2 SNEGSKA (reference sequence).

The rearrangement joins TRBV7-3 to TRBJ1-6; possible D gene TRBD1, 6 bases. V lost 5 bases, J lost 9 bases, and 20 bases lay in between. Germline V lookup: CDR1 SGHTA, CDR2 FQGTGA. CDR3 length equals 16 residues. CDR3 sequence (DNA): TGTGCCAGCAGCCACTCAGGGACACCCGGGTTTTCACCCCTCCACTTT. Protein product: CASSHSGTPGFSPLHF.

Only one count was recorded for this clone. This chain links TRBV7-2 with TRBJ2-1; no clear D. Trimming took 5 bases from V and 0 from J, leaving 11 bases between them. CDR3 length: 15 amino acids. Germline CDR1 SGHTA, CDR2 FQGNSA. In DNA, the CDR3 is TGTGCCAGCAGCCCACGCTATGACTCCTACAATGAGCAGTTCTTC. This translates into CASSPRYDSYNEQFF.

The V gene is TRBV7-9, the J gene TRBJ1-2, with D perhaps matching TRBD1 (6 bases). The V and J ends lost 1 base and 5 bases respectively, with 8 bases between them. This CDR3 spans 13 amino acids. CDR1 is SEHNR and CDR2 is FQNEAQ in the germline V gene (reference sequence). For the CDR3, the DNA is TGTGCCAGCAGCTTAGGAGGGGGATATGGCTACACCTTC. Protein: CASSLGGGYGYTF.

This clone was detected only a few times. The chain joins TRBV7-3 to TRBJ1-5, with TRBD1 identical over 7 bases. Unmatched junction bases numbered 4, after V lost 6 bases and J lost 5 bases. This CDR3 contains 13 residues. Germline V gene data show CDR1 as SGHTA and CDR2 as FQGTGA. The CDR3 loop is CASSLDRDQPQHF. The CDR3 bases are TGTGCCAGCAGTCTCGACAGGGATCAGCCCCAGCATTTT.

The CDR3 here is CASSSLGQGRTETQYF. Here the CDR3 DNA reads TGTGCCAGCAGTTCCCTGGGGCAGGGGCGCACGGAGACCCAGTACTTC. V usage is TRBV6-6 and J usage is TRBJ2-5; weak D call: TRBD1 (6 bases). Germline lookup yields CDR1 MNHNY and CDR2 SVGAGI (reference sequence). V was pared by 4 bases and J by 5 bases, with 20 bases between. This CDR3 is built from 16 residues.

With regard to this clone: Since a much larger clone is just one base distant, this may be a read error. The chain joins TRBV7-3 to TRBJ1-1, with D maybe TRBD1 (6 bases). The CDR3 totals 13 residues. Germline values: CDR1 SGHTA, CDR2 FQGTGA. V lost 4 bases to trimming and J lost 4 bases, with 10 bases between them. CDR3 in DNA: TGTGCCAGCAGCTCCGGACAGAGCACTGAAGCTTTCTTT. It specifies CASSSGQSTEAFF.

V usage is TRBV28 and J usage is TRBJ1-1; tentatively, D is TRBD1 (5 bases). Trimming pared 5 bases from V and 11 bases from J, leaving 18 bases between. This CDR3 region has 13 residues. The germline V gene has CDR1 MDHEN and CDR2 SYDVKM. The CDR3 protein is CASSLGAPSPAFF. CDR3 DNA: TGTGCCAGCAGTCTTGGGGCCCCCAGTCCGGCTTTCTTT.

This CDR3 reads CASSRGDRASTDTQYF. The CDR3 coding sequence is TGTGCCAGCAGCAGGGGGGACAGGGCCAGCACAGATACGCAGTATTTT. The V gene is TRBV5-8, the J gene TRBJ2-3, with TRBD1 matching 9 bases. J gave up 0 bases and V 4 bases, and 6 bases lay outside the gene matches. CDR1 and CDR2 (germline): SGHTS, YDEGEE. CDR3 length: 16 amino acids.